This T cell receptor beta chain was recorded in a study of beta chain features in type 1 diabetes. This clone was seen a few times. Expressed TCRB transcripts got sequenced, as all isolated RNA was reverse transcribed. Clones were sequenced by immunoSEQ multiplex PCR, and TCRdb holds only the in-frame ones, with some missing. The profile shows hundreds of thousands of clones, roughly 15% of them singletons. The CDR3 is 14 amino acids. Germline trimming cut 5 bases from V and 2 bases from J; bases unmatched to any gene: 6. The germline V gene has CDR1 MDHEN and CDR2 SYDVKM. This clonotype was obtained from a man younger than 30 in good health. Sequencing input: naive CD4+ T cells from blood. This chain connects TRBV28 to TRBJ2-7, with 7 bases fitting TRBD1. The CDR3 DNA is TGTGCCAGCAGTCCTGGACAGGAGACCTACGAGCAGTACTTC. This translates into CASSPGQETYEQYF.